This TCR beta chain was obtained from a study of cytomegalovirus exposure and HLA in healthy donors. There are 14 residues in the CDR3. The ends lost 4 bases at V and 0 bases at J; junction bases unmatched: 1. Per the germline V gene, CDR1 is MNHNS and CDR2 is SASEGT. This PCR relied on a set of 60 Vbeta primers and 13 Jbeta primers. Only in-frame clones appear in the TCRdb table, and some are missing; sequencing was by immunoSEQ multiplex PCR. The sample shows about 110,000 clones, around 85% of them seen only once. What was sequenced was PBMCs. The source of this sequence is a man aged 25-40 years in good health and CMV-seropositive. The chain carries TRBV6-1 and TRBJ2-3, with 7 nucleotides matching TRBD1. CDR3 nucleotides: TGTGCCAGCAGTGGGGGACAGAGCACAGATACGCAGTATTTT. Its protein is CASSGGQSTDTQYF.